What follows describes a single TCR beta chain. The antigen is not known. This sample is drawn from a study of post-analysis software for immune sequencing data. About the research overall: Courses of disease covered relapsing-remitting, secondary progressive and progressive-relapsing multiple sclerosis. Study-wide findings and caveats: Multiple sclerosis patients had significantly lower normalized Chao1 diversity than controls. The F measure placed samples prepared in the same batch into strongly shared clusters. Relative to controls, patients had five TRBV segments at higher frequency, with TRBV5-6, TRBV5-1 and TRBV20-1 among these.

The library was made from cDNA and included unique molecular identifiers. Hundreds of thousands of cDNA molecules came from around 1 to 10 million T cells. TCRdb recomputed calls from the PCR reads with MiXCR, one row per CDR3 protein. The sample lists fewer than 850,000 distinct CDR3 sequences, around 46% seen once, with roughly 4.5% in the top ten. Looked up from germline, CDR1 is LGHDT and CDR2 is YNNKEL (reference sequence). With 1 base removed from V and 5 bases from J, the gap between germline ends came to 14 bases. The CDR3 totals 15 residues. The source is a girl between 10 and 17 years old with multiple sclerosis. The sample taken for sequencing was blood. This chain uses TRBV3-1 with TRBJ1-1, with a tentative D call TRBD1 (5 bases). The CDR3 DNA sequence: TGTGCCAGCAGCCAAGTGGCCGGGCAGGGTACTGAAGCTTTCTTT. Encoded protein: CASSQVAGQGTEAFF.